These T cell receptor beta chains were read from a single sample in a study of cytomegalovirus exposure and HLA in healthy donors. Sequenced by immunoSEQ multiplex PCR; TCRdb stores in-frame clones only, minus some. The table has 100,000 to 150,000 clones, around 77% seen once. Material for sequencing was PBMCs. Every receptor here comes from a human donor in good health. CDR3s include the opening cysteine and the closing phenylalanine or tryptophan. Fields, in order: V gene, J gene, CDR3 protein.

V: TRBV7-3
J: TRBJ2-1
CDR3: CASSLTSTPYQEGQFF

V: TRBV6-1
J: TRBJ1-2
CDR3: CASGPGVGGYTF

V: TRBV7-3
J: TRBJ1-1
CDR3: CASSLIGQAVTEAFF

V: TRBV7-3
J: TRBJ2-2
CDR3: CASSSTTSGRGELFF

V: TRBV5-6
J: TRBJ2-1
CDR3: CASSFQGSNNEQFF

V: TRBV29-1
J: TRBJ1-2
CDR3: CSVERRGDRETRYGYTF

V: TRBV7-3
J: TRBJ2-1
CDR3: CASSLPGGDEQFF

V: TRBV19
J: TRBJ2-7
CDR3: CASSPGQGPGEQYF

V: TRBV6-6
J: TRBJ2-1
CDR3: CASEGGRVDNEQFF

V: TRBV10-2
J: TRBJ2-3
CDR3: CASSGQGSTDTQYF

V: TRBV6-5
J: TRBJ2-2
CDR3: CASSTGQPTGELFF

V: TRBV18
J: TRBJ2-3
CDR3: CASSPAGALAHRVGDTQYF

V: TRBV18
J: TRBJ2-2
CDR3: CASSPLQVRAGAYTGELFF

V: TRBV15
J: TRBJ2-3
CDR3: CATSREKGAGATDTQYF

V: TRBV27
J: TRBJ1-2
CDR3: CASSLGQNYGYTF

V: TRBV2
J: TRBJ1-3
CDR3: CASIPLAPGNTIYF

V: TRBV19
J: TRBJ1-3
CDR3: CASSSLSSGNTIYF

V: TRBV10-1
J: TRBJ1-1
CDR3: CASSDGTVEAFF

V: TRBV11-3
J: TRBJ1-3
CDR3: CASSFGRGSGNTIYF

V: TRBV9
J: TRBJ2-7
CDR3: CASSAHPGLAAYEQYF

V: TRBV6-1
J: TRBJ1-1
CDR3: CASSTGEKTEAFF

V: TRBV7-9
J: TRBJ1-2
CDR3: CASSYTTGSYGYTF

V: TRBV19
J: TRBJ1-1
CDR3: CASSMRAGGPPEAFF

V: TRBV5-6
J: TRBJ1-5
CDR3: CASSSFTGPRSNQPQHF

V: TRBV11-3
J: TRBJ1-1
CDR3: CASSERSQGGKTEAFF

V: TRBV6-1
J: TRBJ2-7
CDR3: CAVYREVSYEQYF

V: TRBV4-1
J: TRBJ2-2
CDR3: CASSHRRTEGGELFF

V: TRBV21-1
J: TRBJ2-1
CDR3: CASTQVTYNEQFF

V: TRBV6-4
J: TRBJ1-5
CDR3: CASSEGAGQPQHF

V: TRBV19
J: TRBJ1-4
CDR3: CASSLQTAVTTNEKLFF

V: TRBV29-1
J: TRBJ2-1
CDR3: CNTPGQRNEQFF

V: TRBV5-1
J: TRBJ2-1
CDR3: CASSLGQGSYNEQFF

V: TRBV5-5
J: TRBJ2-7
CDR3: CASSLGGLAGPEQYF

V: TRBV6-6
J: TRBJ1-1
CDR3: CASSFQTGEAFF

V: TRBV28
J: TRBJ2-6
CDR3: CASRSTGDSGANGLTF

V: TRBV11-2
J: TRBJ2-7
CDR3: CASSPVGTSGGRLAYEQYF

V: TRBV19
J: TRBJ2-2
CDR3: CASKARGTGELFF

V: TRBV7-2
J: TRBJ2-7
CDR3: CASSLREVSYEQYF

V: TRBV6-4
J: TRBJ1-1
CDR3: CASSAQENTEAFF

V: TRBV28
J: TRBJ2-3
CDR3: CASSSPGTRHTDTQYF

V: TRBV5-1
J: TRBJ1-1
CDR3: CASSLVGQNTEAFF

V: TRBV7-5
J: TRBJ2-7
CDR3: CASSLGQASYEQYF

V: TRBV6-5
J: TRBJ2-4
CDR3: CASSSGRLAKNIQYF

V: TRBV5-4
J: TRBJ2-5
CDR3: CASSPDRGLSGETQYF

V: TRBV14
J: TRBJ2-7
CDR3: CASSHPDRAYEQYF

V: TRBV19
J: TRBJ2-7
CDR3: CASRKGGRAHEQYF

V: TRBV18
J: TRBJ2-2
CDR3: CAGSRGSGANTGELFF

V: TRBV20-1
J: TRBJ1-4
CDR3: CSARRGEKLFF

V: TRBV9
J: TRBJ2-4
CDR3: CASSPHGTELAKNIQYF

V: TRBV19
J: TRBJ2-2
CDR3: CASSWTSGTTGELFF

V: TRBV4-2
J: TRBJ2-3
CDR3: CASSQRREKTDTQYF

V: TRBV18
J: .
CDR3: CASSRTTGGSYEQYF